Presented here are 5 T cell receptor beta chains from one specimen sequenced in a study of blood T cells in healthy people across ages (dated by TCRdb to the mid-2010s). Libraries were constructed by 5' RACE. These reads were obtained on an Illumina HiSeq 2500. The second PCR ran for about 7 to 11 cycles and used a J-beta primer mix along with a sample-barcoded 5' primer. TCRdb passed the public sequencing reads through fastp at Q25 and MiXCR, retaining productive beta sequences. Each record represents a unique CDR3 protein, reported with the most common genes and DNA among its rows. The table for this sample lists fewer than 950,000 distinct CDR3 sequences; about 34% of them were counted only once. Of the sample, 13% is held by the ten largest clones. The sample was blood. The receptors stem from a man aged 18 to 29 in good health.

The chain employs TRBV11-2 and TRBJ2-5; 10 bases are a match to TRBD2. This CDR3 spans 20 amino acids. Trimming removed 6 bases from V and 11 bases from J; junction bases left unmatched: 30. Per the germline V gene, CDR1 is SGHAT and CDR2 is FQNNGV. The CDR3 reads CASRSTRLGRAGGPGNGQYF. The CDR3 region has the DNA TGTGCCAGCAGATCAACACGTTTGGGACGAGCGGGGGGGCCGGGAAATGGGCAGTACTTC.

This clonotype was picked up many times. Here the CDR3 reads CSVGSETQYF. Written as DNA, the CDR3 is TGCAGCGTTGGTTCGGAGACCCAGTACTTC. J is TRBJ2-5 and V is TRBV29-1, with D uncertain. The CDR3 is 10 amino acids. Germline V gene data show CDR1 as SQVTM and CDR2 as ANQGSEA. Trimming removed 4 bases at V and 5 bases at J, with 5 bases between.

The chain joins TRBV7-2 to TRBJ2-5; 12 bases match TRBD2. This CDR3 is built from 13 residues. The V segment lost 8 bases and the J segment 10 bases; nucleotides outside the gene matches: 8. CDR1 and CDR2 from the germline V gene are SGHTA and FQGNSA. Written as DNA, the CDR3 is TGTGCCAGCGGGACCGGGACTAGCGGGCGCCAGTACTTC. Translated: CASGTGTSGRQYF.

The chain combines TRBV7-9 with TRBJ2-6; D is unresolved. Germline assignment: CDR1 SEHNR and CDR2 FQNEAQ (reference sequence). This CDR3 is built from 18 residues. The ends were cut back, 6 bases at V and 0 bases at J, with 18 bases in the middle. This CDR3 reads CASRHLGSRISGANVLTF. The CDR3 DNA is TGTGCCAGCAGACACCTCGGCAGTAGAATCTCTGGGGCCAACGTCCTGACTTTC.

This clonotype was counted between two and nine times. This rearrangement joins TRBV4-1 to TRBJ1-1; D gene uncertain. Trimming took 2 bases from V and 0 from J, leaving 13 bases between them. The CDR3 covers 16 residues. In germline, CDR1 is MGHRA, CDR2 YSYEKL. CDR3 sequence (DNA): TGCGCCAGCAGCCAAACGGGGTTACTAATGAACACTGAAGCTTTCTTT. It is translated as CASSQTGLLMNTEAFF.